This note documents a single TCR beta chain sequence. Generated by immunoSEQ multiplex PCR, the TCRdb table keeps only in-frame clones and is missing some. The sample has 100,000 to 150,000 clones, about 90% seen once. This sample was included in a study of control samples from healthy donors and cancer patients. Trimming shortened V by 1 base and J by 10 bases, and 10 bases separated the two germline ends. The CDR3 extends over 12 amino acids. Germline loops: CDR1 MNHNS, CDR2 SASEGT. The TCR was taken from a woman in her forties or fifties in good health. The material sequenced was blood. The chain carries TRBV6-1 and TRBJ1-1; D gene ambiguous. CDR3 bases: TGTGCCAGCAGTGAAGGAACCCTGGGAGCTTTCTTT. Protein: CASSEGTLGAFF.